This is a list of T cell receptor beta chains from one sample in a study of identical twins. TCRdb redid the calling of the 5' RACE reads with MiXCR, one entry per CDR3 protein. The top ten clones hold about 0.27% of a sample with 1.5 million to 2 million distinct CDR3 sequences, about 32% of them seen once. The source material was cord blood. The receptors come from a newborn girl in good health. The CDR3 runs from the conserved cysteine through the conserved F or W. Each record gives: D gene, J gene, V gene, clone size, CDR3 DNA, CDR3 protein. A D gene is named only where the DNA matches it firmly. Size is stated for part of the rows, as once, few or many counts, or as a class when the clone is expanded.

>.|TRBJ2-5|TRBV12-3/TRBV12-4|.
TGTGCCAGCAGTTTACGTGGTCCTAGGGGTTCCCAAGAGACCCAGTACTTC
CASSLRGPRGSQETQYF
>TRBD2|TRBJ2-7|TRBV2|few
TGTGCCAGCAGTGGACTAGCGGGGGGGCCTCACGAGCAGTACTTC
CASSGLAGGPHEQYF
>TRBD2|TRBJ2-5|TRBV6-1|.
TGTGCCAGCATAGAGCTTAAGACAGCGGGGTTTTACAATGAGCAGTACTTC
CASIELKTAGFYNEQYF
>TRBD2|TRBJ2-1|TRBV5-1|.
TGCGCCAGCAGCTCCCGACTAGCGGGGAAGTCTTACAATGAGCAGTTCTTC
CASSSRLAGKSYNEQFF
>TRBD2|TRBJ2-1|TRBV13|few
TGTGCCAGCAGCTCTTTAGCGGGAGGGGATGAGCAGTTCTTC
CASSSLAGGDEQFF
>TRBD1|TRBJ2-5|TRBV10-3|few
TGTGCCATCAGTGATATTGGACAGGGGCAAGCAGAGACCCAGTACTTC
CAISDIGQGQAETQYF
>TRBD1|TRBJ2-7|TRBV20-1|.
TGCAGTGCCACTCGACAGGGAAGGGCCTACGAGCAGTACTTC
CSATRQGRAYEQYF
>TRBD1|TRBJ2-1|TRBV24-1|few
TGTGCCACCACCCGGACAGGGGTAATAGCGGAAGAAACAAATGAGCAGTTCTTC
CATTRTGVIAEETNEQFF
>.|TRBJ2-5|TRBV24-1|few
TGTGCCACCAGTGATTTACCGTCACAGGGCCAGGGGGAGACCCAGTACTTC
CATSDLPSQGQGETQYF
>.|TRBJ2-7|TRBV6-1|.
TGTGCCAGCACAAGGACCTTTGCCTACGAGCAGTACTTC
CASTRTFAYEQYF
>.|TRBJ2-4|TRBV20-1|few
TGCAGTGCTAGAAGACCGGGGGCCAAAAACATTCAGTACTTC
CSARRPGAKNIQYF
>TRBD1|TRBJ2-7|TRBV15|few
TGTGCCACCAGCAGAGATCGCGGGACAGGGTCGCGTGAGCAGTACTTC
CATSRDRGTGSREQYF
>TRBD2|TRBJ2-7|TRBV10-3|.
TGTGCCATCAGTGGGGTGACTAGCGGGGTCTACAATGAGCAGTACTTC
CAISGVTSGVYNEQYF
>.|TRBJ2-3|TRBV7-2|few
TGTGCCAGCAGCTTAGCCGGGCCGGGACCCCCGACAGATACGCAGTATTTT
CASSLAGPGPPTDTQYF
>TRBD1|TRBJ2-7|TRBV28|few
TGTGCCAGCAGTTCCTTGACAGGGATGTCCCTCTACGAGCAGTACTTC
CASSSLTGMSLYEQYF
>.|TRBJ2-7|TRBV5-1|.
TGCGCCAGCAGCTTGGGAGGTGGGCAGCAGTACTTC
CASSLGGGQQYF
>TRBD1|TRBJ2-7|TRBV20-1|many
TGCAGTGCTAGCAGGACAGGGAGGTCCTACGAGCAGTACTTC
CSASRTGRSYEQYF
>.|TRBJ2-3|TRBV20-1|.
TGCAGTGCTAGAGAGGGGGCCAACACAGATACGCAGTATTTT
CSAREGANTDTQYF
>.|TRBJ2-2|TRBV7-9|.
TGTGCCAGCAGCTTTCTCGGTCCCCTAAGGACCGGGGAGCTGTTTTTT
CASSFLGPLRTGELFF
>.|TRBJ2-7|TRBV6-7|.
TGTGCCAGCACCGTAGGCAGGGCAACCTACGAGCAGTACTTC
CASTVGRATYEQYF
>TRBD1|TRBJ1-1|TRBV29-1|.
TGCAGCGTTGAAGGGCGACAGGGGGCTGCTGAAGCTTTCTTT
CSVEGRQGAAEAFF
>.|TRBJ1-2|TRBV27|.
TGTGCCAGCAGTTTTAAGGGATGGGTGCGCTATGGCTACACCTTC
CASSFKGWVRYGYTF
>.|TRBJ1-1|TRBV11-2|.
TGTGCCAGCAGCTTAGCTCCGGTGATGAGCACTGAAGCTTTCTTT
CASSLAPVMSTEAFF
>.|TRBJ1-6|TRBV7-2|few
TGTGCCAGCAGCCATTTAAATTCACCCCTCCACTTT
CASSHLNSPLHF
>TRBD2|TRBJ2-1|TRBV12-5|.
TGTGCTAGTGGTTTGGGGACTAGCGTCTACAATGAGCAGTTCTTC
CASGLGTSVYNEQFF
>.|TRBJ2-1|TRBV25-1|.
TGTGCCAGCAGTGACCCCTGGGGTAGAAACTACAATGAGCAGTTCTTC
CASSDPWGRNYNEQFF
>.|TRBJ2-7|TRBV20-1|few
TGCAGTGCTAGAGATTCCCCGGCCGCGGTGAGCGAGCAGTACTTC
CSARDSPAAVSEQYF
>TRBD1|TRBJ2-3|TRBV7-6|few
TGTGCCAGCAGCTCATACGACAGGGTGGGCACAGATACGCAGTATTTT
CASSSYDRVGTDTQYF
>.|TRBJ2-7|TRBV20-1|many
TGCAGTGCTAGAGTGGGGTCCTACGAGCAGTACTTC
CSARVGSYEQYF
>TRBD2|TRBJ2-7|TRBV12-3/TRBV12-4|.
TGTGCCAGCAGCCTAAGGGGAGGGGCGGGCTCCTACGAGCAGTACTTC
CASSLRGGAGSYEQYF
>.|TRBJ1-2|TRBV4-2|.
TGTGCCAGCAGCCAAGAGCCTAACTATGGCTACACCTTC
CASSQEPNYGYTF
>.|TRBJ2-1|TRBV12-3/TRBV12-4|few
TGTGCCAGCATTGAGAGAGAGGCCAATGAGCAGTTCTTC
CASIEREANEQFF
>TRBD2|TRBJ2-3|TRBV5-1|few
TGCGCCAGCAGCTCGAGCGGGAGGATGGCAGATACGCAGTATTTT
CASSSSGRMADTQYF
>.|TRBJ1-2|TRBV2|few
TGTGCCAGCATGGAGGGCTGGGCTGACTATGGCTACACCTTC
CASMEGWADYGYTF
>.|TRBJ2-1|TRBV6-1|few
TGTGCCAGCAGTGAAAGGCACAATGAGCAGTTCTTC
CASSERHNEQFF
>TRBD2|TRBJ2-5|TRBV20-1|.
TGCAGTGCTAGGAGGGCCGGGACTAGAGTACGCAATGAGCAGTACTTC
CSARRAGTRVRNEQYF
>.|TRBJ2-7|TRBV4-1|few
TGCGCCAGCAGCCAAACACTAGGTTCTATGGAGCAGTACTTC
CASSQTLGSMEQYF
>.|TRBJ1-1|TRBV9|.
TGTGCCAGCAGCGTAGCGACCGGGGCAGTCTATGAAGCTTTCTTT
CASSVATGAVYEAFF
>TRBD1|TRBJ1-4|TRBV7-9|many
TGTGCCAGCAGCTGGACAGGGGGCTATGAAAAACTGTTTTTT
CASSWTGGYEKLFF
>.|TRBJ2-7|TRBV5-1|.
TGCGCCAGCAGCTTGGTTCTTGGTGCAGGCGTCGGCGAGCAGTACTTC
CASSLVLGAGVGEQYF
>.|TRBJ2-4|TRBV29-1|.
TGCAGCGATGTAGAGGGGGCCAAAAACATTCAGTACTTC
CSDVEGAKNIQYF
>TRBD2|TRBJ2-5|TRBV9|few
TGTGCCAGCAGCGTAGCTACCCGAGGACTAGCGCAAGAGACCCAGTACTTC
CASSVATRGLAQETQYF
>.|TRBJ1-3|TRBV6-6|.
TGTGCCAGCAGTTACTCGTCCCTCTCTGGAAACACCATATATTTT
CASSYSSLSGNTIYF
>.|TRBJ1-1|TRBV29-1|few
TGCAGCGTTACGCCTCCTTTACTGAACACTGAAGCTTTCTTT
CSVTPPLLNTEAFF
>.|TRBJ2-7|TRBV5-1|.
TGCGCCAGCAGCTCCGCTACGGGGGCCGAGCAGTACTTC
CASSSATGAEQYF
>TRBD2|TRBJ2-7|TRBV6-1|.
TGTGCCAGCCCTACGCCAACTAGCGGCCCATACAATGAGCAGTACTTC
CASPTPTSGPYNEQYF
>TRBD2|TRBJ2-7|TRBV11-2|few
TGTGCCAGCAGCGATGGACTAGCGGGAGGGCTCGAGCAGTACTTC
CASSDGLAGGLEQYF
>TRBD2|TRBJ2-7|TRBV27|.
TGTGCCAGCAGTCTCTTGGGACTAGCGGGGCCCAATGAGCAGTACTTC
CASSLLGLAGPNEQYF
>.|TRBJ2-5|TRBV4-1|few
TGCGCCAGCAGCCAAAAAAGCCATGGCTTAGGAGGAGAGACCCAGTACTTC
CASSQKSHGLGGETQYF
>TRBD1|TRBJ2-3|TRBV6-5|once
TGTGCCAGCAGTTCGGGGACAGGGTTCACAGATACGCAGTATTTT
CASSSGTGFTDTQYF
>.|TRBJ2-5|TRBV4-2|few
TGTGCCAGCAGCCCCGGACAGTTCCAGGAGACCCAGTACTTC
CASSPGQFQETQYF
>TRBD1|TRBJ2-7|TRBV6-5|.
TGTGCCAGCAGTTCCAACAGGGGTTCCTACAATGAGCAGTACTTC
CASSSNRGSYNEQYF